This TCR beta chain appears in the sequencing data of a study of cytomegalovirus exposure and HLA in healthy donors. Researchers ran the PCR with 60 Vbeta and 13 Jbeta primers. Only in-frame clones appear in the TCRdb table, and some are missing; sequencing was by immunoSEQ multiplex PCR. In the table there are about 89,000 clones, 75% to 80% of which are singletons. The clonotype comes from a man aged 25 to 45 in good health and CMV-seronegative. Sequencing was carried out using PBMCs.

The DNA of the CDR3 is TGTGCCAGCAGTTCCCCGGGACAGGGTCGCAATGAGCAGTTCTTC. This codes for CASSSPGQGRNEQFF. The J gene is TRBJ2-1, the V gene TRBV7-9; the match to TRBD1 covers 9 bases. Germline assignment: CDR1 SEHNR and CDR2 FQNEAQ (reference sequence). This CDR3 is built from 15 residues. J lost 6 bases, V lost 6 bases, and 9 bases had no gene match.